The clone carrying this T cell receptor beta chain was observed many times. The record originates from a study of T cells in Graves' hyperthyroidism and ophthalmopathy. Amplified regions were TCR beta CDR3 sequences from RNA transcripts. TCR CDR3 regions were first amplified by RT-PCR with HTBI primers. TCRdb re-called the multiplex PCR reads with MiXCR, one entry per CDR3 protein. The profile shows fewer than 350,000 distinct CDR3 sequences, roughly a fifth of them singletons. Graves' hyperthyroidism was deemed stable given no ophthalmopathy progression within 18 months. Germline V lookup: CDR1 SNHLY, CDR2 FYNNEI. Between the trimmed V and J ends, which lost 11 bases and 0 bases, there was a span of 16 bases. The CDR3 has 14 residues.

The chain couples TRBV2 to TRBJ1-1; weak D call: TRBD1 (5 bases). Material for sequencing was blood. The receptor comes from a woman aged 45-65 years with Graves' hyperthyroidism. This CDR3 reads CAGIKGPMNTEAFF. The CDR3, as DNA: TGTGCCGGCATTAAGGGACCAATGAACACTGAAGCTTTCTTT.